Listed below are T cell receptor beta chains from one sample, sequenced in a study of shared clonotypes between healthy human individuals. This table comes from immunoSEQ multiplex PCR, and its TCRdb copy is limited to in-frame clones, with some not included. This table holds roughly 640,000 clones, roughly 97% found once. The specimen sequenced was naive CD4+ T cells sorted from blood. These receptors were obtained from a woman aged 25-40 years in good health. CDR3s include the opening cysteine and the closing phenylalanine or tryptophan.

TRBV27 | CASSRRVNTEAFF
TRBV27 | CASSFSTNEKLFF
TRBV28 | CASSAGTGAGQPQHF
TRBV5-1 | CASSLGQGPYEQYF
TRBV13 | CASSWNTGELFF
TRBV19 | CASSSLAGLEQFF
TRBV7-2 | CASSPLAGEYNEQFF
TRBV5-4 | CASSLAPPDEQYF
TRBV15 | CATSRDLAGGRYLHF
TRBV28 | CASSFLYRPNTEAFF
TRBV15 | CATSTPLAGGPTGTGELFF
TRBV28 | CASSLFTGVEQFF
TRBV10-1 | CASSETLGGTEAFF
TRBV7-3 | CASSALRDRGERSNQPQHF
TRBV19 | CASSAGDRESEQYF
TRBV5-1 | CASSLGGEGDQPQHF
TRBV28 | CASSLVPGNRYNEQFF
TRBV20-1 | CSARGRQPQHF
TRBV19 | CASKDFSRGNQPQHF
TRBV11-2 | CASSLDRRREQYF
TRBV5-8 | CASSLNREGYF
TRBV28 | CASSWGDQPQHF
TRBV12-5 | CASGTDRGGEQFF
TRBV4-1 | CASSPSPGTSYGYTF
TRBV28 | CASSWDSPLPGNTIYF
TRBV28 | CASRWRAHEQFF
TRBV28 | CASRGVGRNLRWEQYF